These T cell receptor beta chains were read from a single sample in a study of T-cell reconstitution after alpha-beta-depleted transplantation in children. A single record per CDR3 protein comes from TCRdb applying MiXCR to the PCR reads. The sample records around 600,000 distinct CDR3 sequences, more than 20% being singletons. Sequenced material: PBMCs, mostly from graft donor cells, taken 360 days after TCRalphabeta/CD19-depleted stem cell transplant. These receptors were taken from a boy younger than two who had a stem cell transplant for acute myeloid leukemia, so the T cells may come from the graft donor. Each CDR3 is given with its conserved first and last residue. D genes are given only for firm matches. Where a row states a size, it is once, few, many or the class of an expanded clone; other rows omit it.

d_gene,v_gene,j_gene,abundance,CDR3nt,CDR3aa
.,TRBV20-1,TRBJ1-4,.,TGCAGTGCTAGAGATTCCGACTGGGGGCGAACGAATGAAAAACTGTTTTTT,CSARDSDWGRTNEKLFF
TRBD1,TRBV6-5,TRBJ1-5,few,TGTGCCAGCAGTTCCGCGGCAGGGGGGCATCAGCCCCAGCATTTT,CASSSAAGGHQPQHF
TRBD2,TRBV20-1,TRBJ2-1,.,TGCAGTGCTAGAGGTGCTAGACTAGCGGGGGCGTACAATGAGCAGTTCTTC,CSARGARLAGAYNEQFF
TRBD2,TRBV28,TRBJ2-1,.,TGTGCCAGCAGTCCCCGGGAGGGACGCAATGAGCAGTTCTTC,CASSPREGRNEQFF
.,TRBV12-3/TRBV12-4,TRBJ1-5,many,TGTGCCAGCAGTTTCGGGACTACCGGTCAGCCCCAGCATTTT,CASSFGTTGQPQHF
.,TRBV12-3/TRBV12-4,TRBJ2-4,few,TGTGCCAGCAGGCGGGGCCTACAAAACATTCAGTACTTC,CASRRGLQNIQYF
.,TRBV10-2,TRBJ2-3,.,TGCGCCAGCGGGCCTCTAAGCACAGATACGCAGTATTTT,CASGPLSTDTQYF
.,TRBV12-3/TRBV12-4,TRBJ1-2,few,TGTGCCAGCAGTTCTGGGATTAGAACAAACTATGGCTACACCTTC,CASSSGIRTNYGYTF
.,TRBV5-1,TRBJ2-3,many,TGCGCCAGCAGCTTGGGGGACATCCCCGCAGCAGATACGCAGTATTTT,CASSLGDIPAADTQYF
.,TRBV20-1,TRBJ2-2,.,TGCAGTGTAGCGGCCCCCACCCCACCCGGGGAGCTGTTTTTT,CSVAAPTPPGELFF
TRBD2,TRBV6-5,TRBJ2-1,.,TGTGCCAGCAGTTACTCGGCGGGGGGGCCTCATGAGCAGTTCTTC,CASSYSAGGPHEQFF
.,TRBV7-2,TRBJ2-2,.,TGTGCCAGCAGCTTTGACAGTTCCACCGGGGAGCTGTTTTTT,CASSFDSSTGELFF
TRBD1,TRBV5-1,TRBJ1-1,.,TGCGCCAGCAGCCCCCCGGGAGGGGGCATTGAAGCTTTCTTT,CASSPPGGGIEAFF
.,TRBV3-1,TRBJ2-3,many,TGTGCCAGCAGCGGATTGAGGTGGGGGGCCAGGACAGATACGCAGTATTTT,CASSGLRWGARTDTQYF
.,TRBV15,TRBJ2-3,.,TGTGCCACCAGTCGTGACCGGCCTAGCACAGATACGCAGTATTTT,CATSRDRPSTDTQYF
.,TRBV20-1,TRBJ1-6,.,TGCTGTGCTAGAGTACCGGGACGGAGCTCCTATAATTCACCCCTCCACTTT,CCARVPGRSSYNSPLHF
TRBD2,TRBV11-1,TRBJ2-1,.,TGTGCCAGCAGCTTAGCACAGATCGGACTAGCGGGGGGGGATGAGCAGTTCTTC,CASSLAQIGLAGGDEQFF
.,TRBV12-3/TRBV12-4,TRBJ2-7,many,TGTGCCAGCAGTTTAGCAGGCCCCACCTACGAGCAGTACTTC,CASSLAGPTYEQYF
.,TRBV27,TRBJ2-7,few,TGTGCCAGCAGTCCCCCCAAGGAGGGTCTTAAAGTCTACGAGCAGTACTTC,CASSPPKEGLKVYEQYF
TRBD2,TRBV2,TRBJ2-5,once,TGTGCCAGCAGTGAATGGACTAGCGGGCCTACCTCCCATTGGACCCAGTACTTC,CASSEWTSGPTSHWTQYF
TRBD1,TRBV10-3,TRBJ1-3,few,TGTGCCATCAGCGGGGGACAGCCCTCTGGAAACACCATATATTTT,CAISGGQPSGNTIYF
.,TRBV4-2,TRBJ2-5,few,TGTGCCAGCAGCCCTAATGGCGGACAAACGGTCGAGACCCAGTACTTC,CASSPNGGQTVETQYF
TRBD1,TRBV29-1,TRBJ2-7,many,TGCAGCGTTGAATTCGGGACAGGGAACTACGAGCAGTACTTC,CSVEFGTGNYEQYF
.,TRBV7-9,TRBJ1-3,.,TGTGCCAGCAGCGTACAGGTGATCAATGGAAACACCATATATTTT,CASSVQVINGNTIYF
.,TRBV29-1,TRBJ1-2,few,TGCAGCGTTGAAAGGAGTCTCCTAACTATGGGCTACACCTTC,CSVERSLLTMGYTF
.,TRBV29-1,TRBJ2-2,many,TGCAGCGTCCGCCAGAACACCGGGGAGCTGTTTTTT,CSVRQNTGELFF
TRBD2,TRBV2,TRBJ2-7,.,TGTGCCAGCAGTGAAGCAGGGGGACTAGCGGGACACTACGAGCAGTACTTC,CASSEAGGLAGHYEQYF
TRBD1,TRBV20-1,TRBJ1-2,.,TGCAGTGCTTACCTATTACAGGGGTATGGCTACACCTTC,CSAYLLQGYGYTF
.,TRBV12-3/TRBV12-4,TRBJ2-7,.,TGTGCCAGCAGTCTAGACGGGGCAGGGGGGTTCTACGAGCAGTACTTC,CASSLDGAGGFYEQYF
.,TRBV7-2,TRBJ2-1,.,TGTGCCAGCAGCTTAGAGGTGGTAGCGGTGTTCGGTGAGCAGTTCTTC,CASSLEVVAVFGEQFF